The 29 T cell receptor beta chains given below trace back to one sample, sequenced in a study of blood T cell repertoires in COVID-19 (dated by TCRdb to about 2020). The method behind the library was the immunoSEQ multiplex PCR assay. What TCRdb holds here is the immuneACCESS table cut down to in-frame rearrangements. Part of the clones is not present; checked against another copy, under half of the missing clones reflect an unresolved V gene, and the others are unexplained. The sample table holds roughly 300,000 clones, of which about 87% were seen once. The ten top clones hold about 1.6% of the sample. The sample was peripheral blood. These receptors were obtained from a middle-aged woman who had recovered from COVID-19.

The J gene is TRBJ2-3, the V gene TRBV5-1; 15 bases fit TRBD2. The CDR3 is made up of 20 amino acids. Germline trimming cut 6 bases from V and 1 base from J; bases unmatched to any gene: 15. Per germline, CDR1 SGHRS and CDR2 YFSETQ. CDR3 bases: TGCGCCAGCACCGAGAGGACTAGCGGGGGGGCGCGGGGTCGCACAGATACGCAGTATTTT. This codes for CASTERTSGGARGRTDTQYF. Looking up the rest from reference TRBV5-1 and TRBJ2-3 gives the full variable domain: KAGVTQTPRYLIKTRGQQVTLSCSPISGHRSVSWYQQTPGQGLQFLFEYFSETQRNKGNFPGRFSGRQFSNSRSEMNVSTLELGDSALYLCASTERTSGGARGRTDTQYFGPGTRLTVL.

CDR3 sequence: CASSARMGLSTDTQYF. CDR3 in DNA: TGTGCCAGCAGTGCTCGCATGGGGCTAAGCACAGATACGCAGTATTTT. The chain carries TRBV6-1 and TRBJ2-3, with a tentative D call TRBD1 (5 bases). CDR1 and CDR2 (germline): MNHNS, SASEGT. CDR3 length equals 16 residues. Trimming took off 4 bases at V and 0 bases at J, with 14 bases between the two ends.

This chain links TRBV9 with TRBJ1-4; D remains ambiguous. Germline V CDR1 and CDR2: SGDLS, YYNGEE. Trimming took off 3 bases at V and 8 bases at J, with 17 bases between the two ends. The CDR3 has 15 amino acids. The CDR3 coding sequence is TGTGCCAGCAGCGGCCCCCGGGGAACCCAGGAAAAACTGTTTTTT. This codes for CASSGPRGTQEKLFF.

This chain's CDR3 is CASSLAQREDTQYF. In nucleotides, the CDR3 is TGCGCCAGCAGCTTGGCCCAGAGGGAAGATACGCAGTATTTT. J is TRBJ2-3 and V is TRBV5-1, with D possibly being TRBD2 (5 bases). The germline V gene encodes CDR1 SGHRS and CDR2 YFSETQ. The CDR3 is made up of 14 amino acids. Trimming shortened V by 0 bases and J by 5 bases, and 10 bases separated the two germline ends.

This chain joins TRBV5-4 and TRBJ2-3; unclear D gene. Trimming took 1 base from V and 6 from J, leaving 6 bases between them. CDR1 and CDR2 (germline): SGHNT, YYREEE (reference sequence). CDR3 length: 12 residues. The CDR3 DNA reads TGTGCCAGCAGCTTGTGGGCGGATACGCAGTATTTT. Amino acids: CASSLWADTQYF.

The chain is built from TRBV7-9 and TRBJ1-3; D remains ambiguous. V was trimmed by 4 bases and J by 2 bases, leaving 12 bases between them. The CDR3 length is 15 residues. Germline lookup yields CDR1 SEHNR and CDR2 FQNEAQ (reference sequence). CDR3 amino acids: CASSWEGSAGNTIYF. In DNA form, the CDR3 reads TGTGCCAGCAGCTGGGAGGGAAGCGCTGGAAACACCATATATTTT.

J is TRBJ2-1 and V is TRBV11-3; 7 nucleotides agree with TRBD1. The V gene's germline CDR1 is SGHNT and CDR2 YENEEA. The CDR3 is 14 amino acids. With V trimmed by 4 bases and J by 1 base, 1 base remained unmatched. In DNA, the CDR3 is TGTGCCAGCAGCTCGGGACAGTCCTACAATGAGCAGTTCTTC. Translation gives CASSSGQSYNEQFF. Supplemented by reference TRBV11-3 and TRBJ2-1, the full variable domain reads EAGVVQSPRYKIIEKKQPVAFWCNPISGHNTLYWYLQNLGQGPELLIRYENEEAVDDSQLPKDRFSAERLKGVDSTLKIQPAELGDSAVYLCASSSGQSYNEQFFGPGTRLTVL.

The chain recombines TRBV6-6 with TRBJ1-1; D is unclear. V gave up 5 bases and J gave up 1 base, with 8 bases separating them. The CDR3 consists of 13 residues. CDR1 is MNHNY, CDR2 SVGAGI, per germline (reference sequence). The CDR3 sequence: CASSDFGNTEAFF. CDR3 in DNA: TGTGCCAGCAGTGACTTCGGGAACACTGAAGCTTTCTTT.

The chain employs TRBV7-9 and TRBJ2-7; tentatively, D is TRBD2 (6 bases). Trimming shortened V by 9 bases and J by 3 bases, and 24 bases separated the two germline ends. This CDR3 has 16 residues. Germline V gene sequence: CDR1 SEHNR, CDR2 FQNEAQ (reference sequence). The CDR3 loop reads CARRLVRRGKGYEQYF. In DNA, the CDR3 is TGTGCCAGGAGACTAGTGAGAAGGGGTAAAGGCTACGAGCAGTACTTC.

The V call is TRBV18, the J call TRBJ1-4; D ambiguous. Germline-derived CDR1 and CDR2 are KGHSH and LQKENI. Trimming shortened V by 0 bases and J by 8 bases, and 16 bases separated the two germline ends. This CDR3 has 16 residues. This CDR3 reads CASSPPLHPREEKLFF. The CDR3 DNA sequence: TGTGCCAGCTCACCACCCCTCCATCCTAGGGAGGAAAAACTGTTTTTT.

The table lists this clone with a count of one. V is TRBV7-2 and J is TRBJ1-5, with D possibly matching TRBD1 (5 bases). This CDR3 has 13 residues. Trimming stripped 5 bases from V and 5 bases from J, with 10 bases between. Germline CDR1 SGHTA, CDR2 FQGNSA. The CDR3 DNA sequence: TGTGCCAGCAGCCAGGGCACATATCAGCCCCAGCATTTT. It codes for CASSQGTYQPQHF. The full variable domain, in which reference TRBV7-2 and TRBJ1-5 provide the parts outside the CDR3, is GAGVSQSPSNKVTEKGKDVELRCDPISGHTALYWYRQSLGQGLEFLIYFQGNSAPDKSGLPSDRFSAERTGGSVSTLTIQRTQQEDSAVYLCASSQGTYQPQHFGDGTRLSIL.

CDR3 protein: CASSLPTGNWPLHF. CDR3 coding DNA: TGTGCCAGTAGCTTACCGACCGGGAACTGGCCCCTCCACTTT. The rearrangement uses TRBV19 and TRBJ1-6; no reliable D call. The V and J ends lost 6 bases and 13 bases respectively, with 19 bases between them. The germline gives CDR1 LNHDA, CDR2 SQIVND (reference sequence). This CDR3 is built from 14 residues.

The chain links TRBV7-2 to TRBJ2-1; the D gene is possibly TRBD2 (5 bases). The germline V and J ends were trimmed by 4 bases and 4 bases, with 8 bases remaining between them. CDR1 and CDR2 (germline): SGHTA, FQGNSA. This CDR3 is 13 amino acids long. CDR3 sequence (DNA): TGTGCCAGCAGCTCCGAGGGATACAATGAGCAGTTCTTC. It yields the protein CASSSEGYNEQFF.

CDR3 sequence (DNA): TGTGCCAGCAGTGTGGACAACCAGTTGGGGGAGCTGTTTTTT. This encodes CASSVDNQLGELFF. V gene TRBV2 combines with J gene TRBJ2-2, with D possibly matching TRBD1 (5 bases). V was clipped by 4 bases and J by 8 bases, with 14 bases between them. The CDR3 consists of 14 residues. Looked up from germline, CDR1 is SNHLY and CDR2 is FYNNEI.

The rearrangement links TRBV10-1 to TRBJ1-5; no reliable D call. The ends were cut back, 6 bases at V and 7 bases at J, with 10 bases in the middle. Germline CDR1 reads WNHNN; CDR2 reads SYGVQD (reference sequence). The CDR3 extends over 12 amino acids. CDR3 loop: CASSDSAQPQHF. In DNA, the CDR3 is TGCGCCAGCAGCGACTCTGCCCAGCCCCAGCATTTT.

The V call is TRBV9, the J call TRBJ2-5; TRBD2 matches at 7 bases. Germline V lookup: CDR1 SGDLS, CDR2 YYNGEE. The CDR3 is 16 residues long. J was trimmed by 0 bases and V by 0 bases; bases with no gene match: 5. CDR3 region: CASSVAPRGDQETQYF. In DNA form, the CDR3 reads TGTGCCAGCAGCGTAGCTCCTCGGGGGGACCAAGAGACCCAGTACTTC.

The chain uses TRBV6-5 and TRBJ2-1; possibly TRBD1 for D (6 bases). Trimming shortened V by 6 bases and J by 3 bases, and 9 bases separated the two germline ends. Germline V CDR1 and CDR2: MNHEY, SVGAGI. The CDR3 sequence is 13 residues long. The CDR3 region has the DNA TGTGCCAGCAGAGGACAGATCTACAATGAGCAGTTCTTC. Protein sequence: CASRGQIYNEQFF.

This rearrangement joins TRBV9 to TRBJ2-1; TRBD2 is a possible D gene (5 bases). CDR1 SGDLS and CDR2 YYNGEE come from the germline V gene. This CDR3 is built from 14 residues. Deletions cut 3 bases from V and 1 base from J, with 8 bases between. CDR3 sequence: CASSAGESYNEQFF. In DNA form, the CDR3 reads TGTGCCAGCAGCGCCGGGGAATCCTACAATGAGCAGTTCTTC.

The chain couples TRBV5-4 to TRBJ2-7; D is ambiguous. CDR3 length: 15 residues. Per germline, CDR1 SGHNT and CDR2 YYREEE (reference sequence). Trimming shortened V by 2 bases and J by 2 bases, and 14 bases separated the two germline ends. The CDR3 DNA sequence: TGTGCCAGCAGCTTTAGCTCAAACCCAACCTACGAGCAGTACTTC. Its translation: CASSFSSNPTYEQYF.

The genes are TRBV2 and TRBJ1-4; no clear D. This CDR3 contains 12 residues. Germline V gives CDR1 SNHLY, CDR2 FYNNEI. V lost 4 bases, J lost 6 bases, and 6 bases lay in between. The DNA of the CDR3 is TGTGCCAGCAGTGCGGTCCATGAAAAACTGTTTTTT. It codes for CASSAVHEKLFF.

The chain is built from TRBV4-3 and TRBJ2-3, with TRBD1 identical over 8 bases. The CDR3 is 17 residues long. The ends lost 4 bases at V and 0 bases at J; junction bases unmatched: 9. In germline, CDR1 is LGHNA, CDR2 YSLEER. Here the CDR3 reads CASSPITTGESTDTQYF. CDR3 nucleotides: TGCGCCAGCAGCCCGATCACGACAGGGGAGAGCACAGATACGCAGTATTTT.

This chain uses TRBV9 with TRBJ2-3; tentative D call: TRBD2 (7 bases). This CDR3 is built from 17 residues. In germline, CDR1 is SGDLS, CDR2 YYNGEE. The V end lost 1 base, the J end lost 1 base, and 16 bases lay between the germline ends. The CDR3 DNA is TGTGCCAGCAGCGTAAGGGGGGAGGGCTTTGGCACAGATACGCAGTATTTT. Translated, it gives CASSVRGEGFGTDTQYF.

The CDR3 DNA sequence: TGTGCCAGCAGCCCCCGACAGAACACTGAAGCTTTCTTT. Its protein product is CASSPRQNTEAFF. The rearrangement joins TRBV11-2 to TRBJ1-1; no clear D gene. The CDR3 extends over 13 amino acids. Germline CDR1 is SGHAT and CDR2 is FQNNGV. Between the trimmed V and J ends, which lost 5 bases and 1 base, there was a span of 8 bases.

J is TRBJ2-1 and V is TRBV5-4; 9 bases agree with TRBD2. The CDR3 has 17 residues. The junction had 9 bases not matched to a gene; V was cut back by 0 bases and J by 5 bases. Per the germline V gene, CDR1 is SGHNT and CDR2 is YYREEE (reference sequence). The CDR3 nucleotides read TGTGCCAGCAGCTTGGCCGAAAAGCGGGGGGCCGACAATGAGCAGTTCTTC. Translation gives CASSLAEKRGADNEQFF. Variable domain in full (rest from reference TRBV5-4 and TRBJ2-1): ETGVTQSPTHLIKTRGQQVTLRCSSQSGHNTVSWYQQALGQGPQFIFQYYREEENGRGNFPPRFSGLQFPNYSSELNVNALELDDSALYLCASSLAEKRGADNEQFFGPGTRLTVL.

V is TRBV5-4 and J is TRBJ2-1, with D possibly being TRBD1 (7 bases). V lost 10 bases and J lost 0, with 14 bases in between. The CDR3 is 14 amino acids. Germline-derived CDR1 and CDR2 are SGHNT and YYREEE (reference sequence). The CDR3 here is CALGGDSSYNEQFF. As DNA, the CDR3 is TGTGCCCTCGGCGGGGACAGCTCCTACAATGAGCAGTTCTTC.

This chain uses TRBV29-1 with TRBJ1-1, with 10 bases aligning to TRBD1. CDR1 and CDR2 (germline): SQVTM, ANQGSEA. The CDR3 runs 15 residues. V lost 7 bases and J lost 0; bases outside the gene matches: 8. The CDR3 coding sequence is TGCAGCGGACAGGGGGCGCTCCCTATGAACACTGAAGCTTTCTTT. It yields the protein CSGQGALPMNTEAFF. The complete variable domain, with remaining parts taken from reference TRBV29-1 and TRBJ1-1, reads SAVISQKPSRDICQRGTSLTIQCQVDSQVTMMFWYRQQPGQSLTLIATANQGSEATYESGFVIDKFPISRPNLTFSTLTVSNMSPEDSSIYLCSGQGALPMNTEAFFGQGTRLTVV.

This chain joins TRBV12-3 or TRBV12-4 and TRBJ2-7, with 8 nucleotides matching TRBD1. V gave up 6 bases and J gave up 4 bases; unmatched junction bases: 5. The CDR3 length is 13 residues. The CDR3 protein is CASRAGGGYEQYF. CDR3 bases: TGTGCCAGCAGGGCAGGGGGCGGGTACGAGCAGTACTTC.

The chain employs TRBV24-1 and TRBJ2-1, with TRBD1 matching 10 bases. The J segment lost 4 bases and the V segment lost 5 bases, leaving 4 bases of the junction unmatched. The CDR3 totals 15 residues. The germline CDR1 and CDR2 sequences are KGHDR and SFDVKD. CDR3 DNA: TGTGCCACCAGTGGGGGGACAGGGGCTTACAATGAGCAGTTCTTC. It codes for CATSGGTGAYNEQFF.

The rearrangement uses TRBV11-2 and TRBJ2-7; D is unresolved. The CDR3 spans 14 residues. Germline V gene sequence: CDR1 SGHAT, CDR2 FQNNGV. The V end lost 1 base, the J end lost 2 bases, and 9 bases lay between the germline ends. The CDR3 sequence: CASSLVQNPYEQYF. The CDR3 bases are TGTGCCAGCAGCTTAGTACAGAATCCCTACGAGCAGTACTTC.